This TCR beta chain derives from a study of cytomegalovirus exposure and HLA in healthy donors. PCR employed 60 Vbeta and 13 Jbeta primers. Using immunoSEQ multiplex PCR, the repertoire was profiled, and TCRdb retains in-frame clones only, with some absent. The table lists 170,000 or so clones, around 74% of them singletons, with 1.1% to 1.5% in the top ten. The CDR3 has 14 amino acids. The germline gives CDR1 MDHEN, CDR2 SYDVKM. V shed 1 base and J shed 4 bases, with 8 bases lying between them. What was sequenced was PBMCs. The chain employs TRBV28 and TRBJ1-5; TRBD1 might be the D (6 bases). This TCR was sampled from a young woman in good health and CMV-seronegative. The CDR3 nucleotides read TGTGCCAGCAGTTTATTGGGGGCTAATCAGCCCCAGCATTTT. Its protein product is CASSLLGANQPQHF.